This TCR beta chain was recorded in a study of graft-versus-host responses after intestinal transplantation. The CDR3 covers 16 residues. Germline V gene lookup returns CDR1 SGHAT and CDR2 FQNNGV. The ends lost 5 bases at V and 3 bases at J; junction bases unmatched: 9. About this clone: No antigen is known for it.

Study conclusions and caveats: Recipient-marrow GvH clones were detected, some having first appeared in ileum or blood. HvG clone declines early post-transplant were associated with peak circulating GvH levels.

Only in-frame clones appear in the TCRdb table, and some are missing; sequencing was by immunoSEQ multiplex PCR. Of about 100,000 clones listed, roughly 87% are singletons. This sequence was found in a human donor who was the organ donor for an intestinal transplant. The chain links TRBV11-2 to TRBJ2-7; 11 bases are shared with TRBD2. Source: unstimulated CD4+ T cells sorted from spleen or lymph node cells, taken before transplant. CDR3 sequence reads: CASSPPGTSGYYEQYF. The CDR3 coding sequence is TGTGCCAGCAGCCCGCCGGGGACTAGCGGCTACTACGAGCAGTACTTC.